The rows below give T cell receptor beta chains drawn from one sample of a study of Graves' ophthalmopathy and Graves' hyperthyroidism. A single record per CDR3 protein comes from TCRdb applying MiXCR to the multiplex PCR reads. The data contain 200,000 to 250,000 distinct CDR3 sequences, roughly 21% of them singletons. The sequenced sample was peripheral blood. These receptors were collected from a woman between 45 and 65 years old with Graves' ophthalmopathy. The CDR3 runs from the conserved cysteine through the conserved F or W. D genes are given only for firm matches. The size of a clone is reported for some rows only, either as once, few or many, or as a class for expanded clones.

len: 12; j_gene: TRBJ2-1; d_gene: NA; v_gene: TRBV5-1; abundance: NA; CDR3nt: TGCGCCAGCGCTTTGGGCAACAATGAGCAGTTCTTC; CDR3aa: CASALGNNEQFF
len: 14; j_gene: TRBJ1-1; d_gene: NA; v_gene: TRBV12-3/TRBV12-4; abundance: NA; CDR3nt: TGTGCCAGCAGTGCCACGTGGTCGGGGACTGAAGCTTTCTTT; CDR3aa: CASSATWSGTEAFF
len: 14; j_gene: TRBJ2-5; d_gene: TRBD2; v_gene: TRBV28; abundance: many; CDR3nt: TGTGCCAGCAGTGATAGAGGGACTAGGGAGACCCAGTACTTC; CDR3aa: CASSDRGTRETQYF
len: 15; j_gene: TRBJ1-2; d_gene: NA; v_gene: TRBV6-2/TRBV6-3; abundance: many; CDR3nt: TGTGCCAGCAGTCATATCGAGAGGGGGGACTATGGCTACACCTTC; CDR3aa: CASSHIERGDYGYTF
len: 14; j_gene: TRBJ2-5; d_gene: NA; v_gene: TRBV6-4; abundance: NA; CDR3nt: TGTGCCAGCACCTTGGAACAGGGCCCAGTGACCCAGTACTTC; CDR3aa: CASTLEQGPVTQYF
len: 11; j_gene: TRBJ1-1; d_gene: NA; v_gene: TRBV20-1; abundance: many; CDR3nt: TGCAGTGCTATTCCAGGGGCTGAAGCTTTCTTT; CDR3aa: CSAIPGAEAFF
len: 15; j_gene: TRBJ2-7; d_gene: TRBD2; v_gene: TRBV5-6; abundance: NA; CDR3nt: TGTGCCAGCAGCTGGGGTGCGGGAGGGACCTACGAGCAGTACTTC; CDR3aa: CASSWGAGGTYEQYF
len: 14; j_gene: TRBJ1-1; d_gene: NA; v_gene: TRBV3-1; abundance: many; CDR3nt: TGTGCCAGCAGCCAGAGCTTTAGACAGACTGAAGCTTTCTTT; CDR3aa: CASSQSFRQTEAFF
len: 17; j_gene: TRBJ2-7; d_gene: TRBD2; v_gene: TRBV5-1; abundance: few; CDR3nt: TGCGCCAGCAGCTTGATTGGGACTAGCGCCCACTCCTACGAGCAGTACTTC; CDR3aa: CASSLIGTSAHSYEQYF
len: 15; j_gene: TRBJ1-1; d_gene: NA; v_gene: TRBV7-2; abundance: NA; CDR3nt: TGTGTCAGCAGCTTAGGGGGGGCCGGCGACACTGAAGCTTTCTTT; CDR3aa: CVSSLGGAGDTEAFF
len: 12; j_gene: TRBJ2-5; d_gene: NA; v_gene: TRBV6-5; abundance: many; CDR3nt: TGTGCCACGAGCAGCCTTTGGGAGACCCAGTACTTC; CDR3aa: CATSSLWETQYF
len: 15; j_gene: TRBJ2-5; d_gene: TRBD1; v_gene: TRBV30; abundance: NA; CDR3nt: TGTGCCTGGAACCCGACAGGGGGCGCGGGGGAGACCCAGTACTTC; CDR3aa: CAWNPTGGAGETQYF
len: 14; j_gene: TRBJ1-1; d_gene: NA; v_gene: TRBV29-1; abundance: many; CDR3nt: TGCAGCGTTAAGGGGCGGTTGGCGAACACTGAAGCTTTCTTT; CDR3aa: CSVKGRLANTEAFF
len: 13; j_gene: TRBJ2-7; d_gene: TRBD1; v_gene: TRBV19; abundance: many; CDR3nt: TGTGCCAGTAGTACCGACAGGGTGAGCGAGCAGTACTTC; CDR3aa: CASSTDRVSEQYF
len: 15; j_gene: TRBJ1-6; d_gene: NA; v_gene: TRBV6-1; abundance: NA; CDR3nt: TGTGCCAGCAGGAGGTTAACGGGAATGAGTTCACCCCTCCACTTT; CDR3aa: CASRRLTGMSSPLHF
len: 16; j_gene: TRBJ2-5; d_gene: TRBD2; v_gene: TRBV24-1; abundance: NA; CDR3nt: TGTGCCAGCAGTGAAGCGGGGGGGGGCGTCAGAGAGACCCAGTACTTC; CDR3aa: CASSEAGGGVRETQYF
len: 13; j_gene: TRBJ1-6; d_gene: TRBD1; v_gene: TRBV28; abundance: many; CDR3nt: TGTGCCAGCAAAACCCAGGGGGATTCACCCCTCCACTTT; CDR3aa: CASKTQGDSPLHF
len: 12; j_gene: TRBJ2-5; d_gene: NA; v_gene: TRBV3-1; abundance: many; CDR3nt: TGTGCCAGCAGCCAAGTTGCCGAGACCCAGTACTTC; CDR3aa: CASSQVAETQYF
len: 14; j_gene: TRBJ1-6; d_gene: NA; v_gene: TRBV18; abundance: few; CDR3nt: TGTGCCAGCTCGCTCAGCGCCGGGGATTCACCCCTCCACTTT; CDR3aa: CASSLSAGDSPLHF
len: 11; j_gene: TRBJ1-1; d_gene: TRBD1; v_gene: TRBV6-5; abundance: many; CDR3nt: TGTGCCACTGAGACAGGGTATGAAGCTTTCTTT; CDR3aa: CATETGYEAFF
len: 11; j_gene: TRBJ2-5; d_gene: NA; v_gene: TRBV2; abundance: many; CDR3nt: TGTGCCAGCGGGGGGCAAGAGACCCAGTACTTC; CDR3aa: CASGGQETQYF
len: 13; j_gene: TRBJ2-7; d_gene: TRBD2; v_gene: TRBV6-1; abundance: few; CDR3nt: TGTGCCACCCTAACTAGCGCCGCCTACGAGCAGTACTTC; CDR3aa: CATLTSAAYEQYF
len: 13; j_gene: TRBJ2-2; d_gene: NA; v_gene: TRBV12-5; abundance: many; CDR3nt: TGTGCTACGAGGGGGAGGAACACCGGGGAGCTGTTTTTT; CDR3aa: CATRGRNTGELFF
len: 17; j_gene: TRBJ2-7; d_gene: NA; v_gene: TRBV10-3; abundance: many; CDR3nt: TGTGCCATCAGTGGCACCGGGACTCGGGGGATCTTACACGAGCAGTACTTC; CDR3aa: CAISGTGTRGILHEQYF